This record covers a single T cell receptor (beta chain). The record originates from a study of T cells of healthy individuals. TCRdb re-called the 5' RACE reads through MiXCR, storing one row per CDR3 protein. This sample has 100,000 or so distinct CDR3 sequences, with approximately 15% found just once. The V end lost 5 bases, the J end lost 1 base, and 11 bases lay between the germline ends. Germline loops: CDR1 SGHRS, CDR2 YFSETQ. The CDR3 has 14 residues. The source of this sequence is a human donor in good health. The chain couples TRBV5-1 to TRBJ2-3; either TRBD1 or TRBD2 may supply D (6 bases each). CDR3 region: CASSEGGGTDTQYF. CDR3 DNA sequence: TGCGCCAGCAGTGAGGGGGGAGGCACAGATACGCAGTATTTT.